Presented here are 22 T cell receptor beta chains from one specimen sequenced in a study of shared clonotypes between healthy human individuals. Data came from immunoSEQ multiplex PCR; TCRdb stores just in-frame clones and leaves some out. Of a few hundred thousand clones in the sample, less than 98% were seen once. Sequenced: naive CD4+ T cells sorted from blood. Subset specified: CD45RA+ positively selected. The receptors come from a woman aged 30 to 39 in good health.

This chain joins TRBV5-1 and TRBJ2-5; 8 bases align to TRBD1. This CDR3 has 15 amino acids. V lost 0 bases and J lost 3; bases outside the gene matches: 4. Germline CDR1 SGHRS, CDR2 YFSETQ. The chain's CDR3 is CASSLGRGREETQYF. Here the CDR3 DNA reads TGCGCCAGCAGCTTGGGCAGGGGGCGAGAAGAGACCCAGTACTTC.

V usage is TRBV7-9 and J usage is TRBJ2-1; 15 bases agree with TRBD2. Germline V gene lookup returns CDR1 SEHNR and CDR2 FQNEAQ (reference sequence). The CDR3 is made up of 18 amino acids. V lost 5 bases to trimming and J lost 0 bases; unmatched junction nucleotides: 5. The CDR3 spells CASSRTSGRGSSYNEQFF. In DNA form, the CDR3 reads TGTGCCAGCAGCCGGACTAGCGGGAGGGGGAGCTCCTACAATGAGCAGTTCTTC.

With regard to this clone: The same CDR3 also results from other DNA sequences found in this sample. The V call is TRBV6-5, the J call TRBJ1-5; D is uncertain. Germline assignment: CDR1 MNHEY and CDR2 SVGAGI. Trimming removed 0 bases at V and 4 bases at J, with 4 bases between. CDR3 length: 13 amino acids. The CDR3 region is CASSYSLNQPQHF. DNA of the CDR3: TGTGCCAGCAGTTACTCTCTGAATCAGCCCCAGCATTTT.

The gene calls are TRBV11-1 and TRBJ2-7; 11 bases fit TRBD1. This CDR3 has 18 residues. Germline values: CDR1 SGHAT, CDR2 FQDESV (reference sequence). The V and J ends lost 5 bases and 0 bases, in that order; junction bases with no gene match: 12. The CDR3 bases are TGTGCCAGCAGCCGCCTATACTCCGGGACAGGGGGCTCCTACGAGCAGTACTTC. This gives the protein CASSRLYSGTGGSYEQYF.

This clone was seen a single time. The rearrangement joins TRBV13 to TRBJ2-5; 7 bases match TRBD2. Matching the DNA end better, TRBJ2-7 makes the J call doubtful. CDR1 and CDR2 (germline): PRHDT, FYEKMQ (reference sequence). CDR3 length: 14 residues. CDR3 in amino acids: CASSLGQGRDEQYF. The CDR3 DNA reads as TGTGCCAGCAGCTTAGGCCAAGGGAGGGACGAGCAGTACTTC.

Of note for this clone: The same CDR3 arises from other DNA sequences in this sample as well. The genes are TRBV30 and TRBJ1-5; D ambiguous. This CDR3 spans 14 amino acids. Germline CDR1 GTSNPN, CDR2 SVGIG (reference sequence). With 0 bases removed from V and 0 bases from J, the gap between germline ends came to 6 bases. The CDR3 DNA sequence: TGTGCCTGGAGTGTATTGGGTAGCAATCAGCCCCAGCATTTT. Its protein product is CAWSVLGSNQPQHF.

This clone is a singleton in its sample. V usage is TRBV4-2 and J usage is TRBJ2-1, with 7 bases aligning to TRBD2. J gave up 9 bases and V 0 bases, and 8 bases lay outside the gene matches. Germline V gene sequence: CDR1 LGHNA, CDR2 YNFKEQ. The CDR3 totals 15 residues. DNA of the CDR3: TGTGCCAGCAGCCAAGATGCGGGAGTAGTGGCTGAGCAGTTCTTC. This translates into CASSQDAGVVAEQFF.

This clone appeared once. The rearrangement joins TRBV29-1 to TRBJ2-5, with TRBD2 matching over 10 bases. Germline assignment: CDR1 SQVTM and CDR2 ANQGSEA. The CDR3 is 14 amino acids. With V trimmed by 4 bases and J by 4 bases, 6 bases remained unmatched. The CDR3 DNA reads TGCAGCGTTGCAGCGGGAGGGTTTCGAGAGACCCAGTACTTC. Its translation: CSVAAGGFRETQYF. Filled out from reference TRBV29-1 and TRBJ2-5, the complete variable domain reads SAVISQKPSRDICQRGTSLTIQCQVDSQVTMMFWYRQQPGQSLTLIATANQGSEATYESGFVIDKFPISRPNLTFSTLTVSNMSPEDSSIYLCSVAAGGFRETQYFGPGTRLLVL.

This rearrangement joins TRBV28 to TRBJ2-7, with D uncertain. The V end was cut by 5 bases, the J end by 0 bases, with 11 bases between. The CDR3 extends over 14 amino acids. Germline assignment: CDR1 MDHEN and CDR2 SYDVKM. The CDR3 coding sequence is TGTGCCAGCAGTGTAGTCGTCTCCTCCTACGAGCAGTACTTC. This encodes CASSVVVSSYEQYF.

The chain employs TRBV28 and TRBJ2-5, with D possibly being TRBD2 (5 bases). The CDR3 spans 12 residues. CDR1 and CDR2 from the germline V gene are MDHEN and SYDVKM. V dropped 6 bases and J dropped 11 bases, with 16 bases sitting between them. The CDR3 sequence is CASSPVLREQYF. The CDR3 region has the DNA TGTGCCAGCAGCCCCGTGCTTAGGGAGCAGTACTTC.

The chain combines TRBV28 with TRBJ1-4; no definite D call. Trimming cost V 7 bases and J 3 bases, with 15 bases left between them. CDR3 length: 15 amino acids. Per the germline V gene, CDR1 is MDHEN and CDR2 is SYDVKM. The CDR3 DNA sequence: TGTGCCAGCACCGAGAGTGGGAGTGCTAATGAAAAACTGTTTTTT. Translated, it gives CASTESGSANEKLFF. Complete variable domain (other parts from reference TRBV28 and TRBJ1-4): DVKVTQSSRYLVKRTGEKVFLECVQDMDHENMFWYRQDPGLGLRLIYFSYDVKMKEKGDIPEGYSVSREKKERFSLILESASTNQTSMYLCASTESGSANEKLFFGSGTQLSVL.

This clone was found once. The J gene is TRBJ2-5, the V gene TRBV2; the D is unclear. Germline CDR1 is SNHLY and CDR2 is FYNNEI. Trimming stripped 6 bases from V and 2 bases from J, with 10 bases between. This CDR3 spans 13 amino acids. The chain's CDR3 is CASRAGFQETQYF. CDR3 DNA sequence: TGTGCCAGCAGAGCCGGGTTTCAAGAGACCCAGTACTTC.

V usage is TRBV5-1 and J usage is TRBJ2-2; 11 positions match TRBD2. Trimming removed 1 base from V and 0 bases from J; junction bases left unmatched: 5. There are 18 residues in the CDR3. Germline loops: CDR1 SGHRS, CDR2 YFSETQ. In DNA, the CDR3 is TGCGCCAGCAGCTTGTTCCTAGCGGGAGGCGCGAACACCGGGGAGCTGTTTTTT. As protein: CASSLFLAGGANTGELFF. Based on the CDR3 plus reference TRBV5-1 and TRBJ2-2, the full variable domain is KAGVTQTPRYLIKTRGQQVTLSCSPISGHRSVSWYQQTPGQGLQFLFEYFSETQRNKGNFPGRFSGRQFSNSRSEMNVSTLELGDSALYLCASSLFLAGGANTGELFFGEGSRLTVL.

This chain uses TRBV6-6 with TRBJ1-3; D is unclear. The V end was cut by 5 bases, the J end by 2 bases, with 7 bases between. The CDR3 is made up of 13 amino acids. Germline CDR1 reads MNHNY; CDR2 reads SVGAGI (reference sequence). In nucleotides, the CDR3 is TGTGCCAGCAGTCCGCAAACTGGAAACACCATATATTTT. It codes for CASSPQTGNTIYF.

CDR3 loop: CASSLESGAEQYF. The CDR3 bases are TGTGCCAGCAGCTTAGAGTCCGGGGCCGAGCAGTACTTC. The genes are TRBV7-2 and TRBJ2-7, with D perhaps matching TRBD1 or TRBD2 (5 bases each). The CDR3 is made up of 13 amino acids. CDR1 and CDR2 from the germline V gene are SGHTA and FQGNSA. The V end was cut by 1 base, the J end by 6 bases, with 10 bases between.

This chain uses TRBV28 with TRBJ2-3; 10 bases line up with TRBD2. This CDR3 has 14 residues. Trimming cost V 7 bases and J 5 bases; bases outside gene matches: 6. Germline assignment: CDR1 MDHEN and CDR2 SYDVKM. The CDR3 loop is CASKSSGSEDTQYF. CDR3 coding DNA: TGTGCCAGCAAGTCTAGCGGGAGTGAAGATACGCAGTATTTT.

DNA of the CDR3: TGTGCCAGCAGGGTCACAGATACGCAGTATTTT. Its translation: CASRVTDTQYF. The chain uses TRBV6-5 and TRBJ2-3; no firm D call. CDR1 and CDR2 from the germline V gene are MNHEY and SVGAGI. V lost 6 bases and J lost 2, with 3 bases in between. The CDR3 is 11 residues long.

This sequence joins TRBV29-1 and TRBJ1-5, with D possibly being TRBD1 (6 bases). V shed 0 bases and J shed 1 base, with 10 bases lying between them. This CDR3 spans 15 amino acids. Germline loops: CDR1 SQVTM, CDR2 ANQGSEA. DNA of the CDR3: TGCAGCGTTGAAGAAAACAGGGAAAGCAATCAGCCCCAGCATTTT. Translating gives CSVEENRESNQPQHF.

CDR3 sequence (DNA): TGTGCCAGTAGGCAGGACAGGGGTAGCAATCAGCCCCAGCATTTT. Encoded protein: CASRQDRGSNQPQHF. The chain uses TRBV19 and TRBJ1-5, with 9 bases matching TRBD1. With 6 bases clipped from V and 0 bases from J, the junction kept 3 bases outside the gene matches. Germline V CDR1 and CDR2: LNHDA, SQIVND (reference sequence). This CDR3 comprises 15 residues.

The chain carries TRBV7-8 and TRBJ1-1; D gene unclear. V lost 2 bases, J lost 0 bases, and 7 bases lay in between. CDR1 and CDR2 from the germline V gene are SGHVS and FQNEAQ. The CDR3 length is 14 residues. This CDR3 is CASSLYGVNTEAFF. As DNA, the CDR3 is TGTGCCAGCAGCTTATACGGAGTGAACACTGAAGCTTTCTTT.

The V and J genes are TRBV9 and TRBJ2-3, with 12 bases that match TRBD2. The ends lost 6 bases at V and 6 bases at J; junction bases unmatched: 11. In germline, CDR1 is SGDLS, CDR2 YYNGEE. The CDR3 is 16 residues long. CDR3 sequence: CASNLGLAGGPDTQYF. In DNA, the CDR3 is TGTGCCAGCAACTTGGGCCTAGCGGGAGGGCCCGATACGCAGTATTTT.

The chain joins TRBV5-1 to TRBJ2-7; 7 nucleotides agree with TRBD1. Germline V gives CDR1 SGHRS, CDR2 YFSETQ. V lost 0 bases to trimming and J lost 3 bases; unmatched junction nucleotides: 9. The CDR3 runs to 16 residues. The CDR3 here is CASSLATGEFNYEQYF. The CDR3 DNA follows: TGCGCCAGCAGCTTGGCCACAGGGGAATTCAACTACGAGCAGTACTTC.